These T cell receptor beta chains were read from a single sample in a study of blood T cell repertoires in COVID-19. This table comes from immunoSEQ multiplex PCR, and its TCRdb copy is limited to in-frame clones, with some not included. The sample holds about 100,000 clones, roughly 90% seen once. The sequenced sample consisted of peripheral blood. These receptors came from a woman aged 50 to 60 with COVID-19, enrolled during active disease. Both conserved end residues are part of each CDR3. A D gene is named only where the DNA matches it firmly. Part of the rows lack a size; the others show once, few, many or a class for expanded clones.

>-|TRBJ2-1|-|TRBV6-5
TGTGCCAGCAGTTACAGGGGTTACAATGAGCAGTTCTTC
CASSYRGYNEQFF
>-|TRBJ1-2|-|TRBV6-5
TGTGCCAGCAGTTACCTCGGACAGCACTATGGCTACACCTTC
CASSYLGQHYGYTF
>-|TRBJ1-3|-|TRBV11-3
TGTGCCAGCAGCTTGTACAGGGCGAACACCATATATTTT
CASSLYRANTIYF
>-|TRBJ1-5|-|TRBV6-5
TGTGCCAGCAGGACAAGTGGACAGCCTAATCAGCCCCAGCATTTT
CASRTSGQPNQPQHF
>few|TRBJ1-3|-|TRBV6-6
TGTGCCAGCAATTTGGGCAGTCGGATCTCTGGAAACACCATATATTTT
CASNLGSRISGNTIYF
>once|TRBJ1-2|-|TRBV7-9
TGTGCCAGCAGCGCTAACGTTATCTATGGCTACACCTTC
CASSANVIYGYTF
>-|TRBJ1-1|-|TRBV10-3
TGTGCCACAACCCACGAGACATCTGATGGCACTGAAGCTTTCTTT
CATTHETSDGTEAFF
>-|TRBJ1-2|TRBD1|TRBV3-1/TRBV3-2
TGTGCCAGCAGCCATCGGGACAGGGGGTATGGCTACACCTTC
CASSHRDRGYGYTF
>-|TRBJ2-5|TRBD2|TRBV15
TGTGCCACCAGCAGACGCGGACTAGCGGGGGATCGGGAGACCCAGTACTTC
CATSRRGLAGDRETQYF
>-|TRBJ2-2|TRBD2|TRBV5-4
TGTGCCAGCAGCTCGGTAGCGGGGGGGCGGTCCGGGGAGCTGTTTTTT
CASSSVAGGRSGELFF
>-|TRBJ2-7|TRBD1|TRBV27
TGTGCCAGCTTTAACCCCGGGACAGGGGGATACGAGCAGTACTTC
CASFNPGTGGYEQYF
>-|TRBJ2-3|-|TRBV5-6
TGTGCCAGCAGCCCCCCGGCAGGGGCGGCAGATACGCAGTATTTT
CASSPPAGAADTQYF
>once|TRBJ2-1|-|TRBV13
TGTGCCAGCAGCTTAGCGGGGGGCCCTCGGGGGTGGAATGAGCAGTTCTTC
CASSLAGGPRGWNEQFF
>-|TRBJ1-2|-|TRBV29-1
TGCAGCGTTGAGGGGGCAGGTCGCCCTGGCTACACCTTC
CSVEGAGRPGYTF
>-|TRBJ1-6|-|TRBV5-5
TGTGCCAGCAGCTTGGGGAGGGCTGATCCCCTCCACTTT
CASSLGRADPLHF
>-|TRBJ2-3|-|TRBV7-9
TGTGCCAGCAGCTTAGAGGCGGGCCCAGATACGCAGTATTTT
CASSLEAGPDTQYF
>-|TRBJ2-3|TRBD2|TRBV27
TGTGCCAGCAGTTTATCGGCTAGCGGATTCACAGATACGCAGTATTTT
CASSLSASGFTDTQYF
>-|TRBJ2-2|-|TRBV6-6
TGTGCCAGCATCCGGACAGCGAACACCGGGGAGCTGTTTTTT
CASIRTANTGELFF
>once|TRBJ1-1|TRBD1|TRBV19
TGTGCCAGTAAACTGACCGGGACAGGGGGCTCGGGCACTGAAGCTTTCTTT
CASKLTGTGGSGTEAFF
>-|TRBJ1-2|-|TRBV12-3/TRBV12-4
TGTGCCAGCAGCCGGGACTTATCCTATGGCTACACCTTC
CASSRDLSYGYTF
>-|TRBJ2-7|-|TRBV27
TGTGCCAGCAGTTTAACGGCGGGACTGCTCTACGAGCAGTACTTC
CASSLTAGLLYEQYF
>-|TRBJ2-7|-|TRBV5-6
TGTGCCAGCAGCTTGGTGTCGTCGTACGAGCAGTACTTC
CASSLVSSYEQYF
>-|TRBJ2-4|-|TRBV5-1
TGCGCCAGCAGCCCGACCTCAGCGGTAGCCAAAAACATTCAGTACTTC
CASSPTSAVAKNIQYF
>-|TRBJ2-7|TRBD2|TRBV5-4
TGTGCCAGCAGCCCGGGACTAAACTACGAGCAGTACTTC
CASSPGLNYEQYF
>-|TRBJ1-2|TRBD1|TRBV30
TGTGCCTGGAGTGTACAGGGCAGGGGGTATGGCTACACCTTC
CAWSVQGRGYGYTF
>-|TRBJ2-5|TRBD1|TRBV19
TGTGCCAGTAGTGAGCTCGGGACAGGGCAAGAGACCCAGTACTTC
CASSELGTGQETQYF
>-|TRBJ2-3|TRBD2|TRBV6-1
TGTGCCAGCAGTGAGGGGTTAGGGACTAAGGGGACTCGGGAAGCAGATACGCAGTATTTT
CASSEGLGTKGTREADTQYF
>-|TRBJ1-6|TRBD1|TRBV19
TGTGCCAGTAGTCCGGGACAGGGGTATAATTCACCCCTCCACTTT
CASSPGQGYNSPLHF
>few|TRBJ2-2|TRBD1|TRBV14
TGTGCCAGCAGCCTAAGACAGGGTAGCACCGGGGAGCTGTTTTTT
CASSLRQGSTGELFF
>-|TRBJ1-3|-|TRBV12-5
TGTGCTAGTGGTTCACGGACAGCTGGAAACACCATATATTTT
CASGSRTAGNTIYF
>-|TRBJ2-7|-|TRBV7-2
TGTGCCAGCAGCCGCCAGAGGGGGAGCTCCTACGAGCAGTACTTC
CASSRQRGSSYEQYF
>-|TRBJ1-2|TRBD1|TRBV23-1
TGCGCCAGCAGTCTCCAGGGGGCGCGAGGCTACACCTTC
CASSLQGARGYTF
>-|TRBJ2-1|TRBD2|TRBV4-3
TGCGCCAGCAGCCAAGATCCCACTAGCGCCAACAATGAGCAGTTCTTC
CASSQDPTSANNEQFF
>once|TRBJ1-6|TRBD1|TRBV7-9
TGTGCCAGCAGCTCGGACAGGGCCCTCCACTTT
CASSSDRALHF
>-|TRBJ2-7|-|TRBV30
TGTGCCTGGAGGGGTACAGGAGCCTACGAGCAGTACTTC
CAWRGTGAYEQYF
>-|TRBJ2-1|TRBD2|TRBV9
TGTGCCAGCAGCGTAGCTAGCGGGGGTTATGAGCAGTTCTTC
CASSVASGGYEQFF
>once|TRBJ1-3|-|TRBV6-5
TGTGCCAGCAGGAGGGGGTACGGAAACACCATATATTTT
CASRRGYGNTIYF
>-|TRBJ1-2|-|TRBV12-5
TGTGCTAGTGGTTTGGCCGCGGGAGGCTACACCTTC
CASGLAAGGYTF
>-|TRBJ2-7|TRBD1|TRBV3-1/TRBV3-2
TGTGCCAGCAGCCAACCTGGACAGGGAGCCTACGAGCAGTACTTC
CASSQPGQGAYEQYF
>-|TRBJ1-5|-|TRBV27
TGTGCCAGCAGTTCAGGGGTTAGTCAGCCCCAGCATTTT
CASSSGVSQPQHF
>-|TRBJ2-7|-|TRBV7-3
TGTGCCAGCAGCTCTCAAGGGGGAGCGGGGGAGCAGTACTTC
CASSSQGGAGEQYF
>-|TRBJ2-1|-|TRBV24-1
TGTGCCACCAGTGATCATCGAGGGACAGGGCTGACGGGGGGGCCGGGAAATGAGCAGTTCTTC
CATSDHRGTGLTGGPGNEQFF
>-|TRBJ2-1|TRBD2|TRBV28
TGTGCCAGCAGACGGACTAGCGGACCCTACAATGAGCAGTTCTTC
CASRRTSGPYNEQFF
>-|TRBJ1-4|TRBD1|TRBV18
TGTGCCAGCTCACCGACAGGGGCATGGGGCGAAAAACTGTTTTTT
CASSPTGAWGEKLFF